These 10 T cell receptor beta chains were sequenced from one sample in a study of a mutant IDH1 vaccine in newly diagnosed glioma. The time point denotes: baseline, week 1 (first vaccination visit). The treatment: pre-vaccination baseline after standard-of-care therapy. This table comes from immunoSEQ multiplex PCR, and its TCRdb copy is limited to in-frame clones, with some not included. The sample carries roughly 41,000 clones, around 78% recorded once. Sequencing was performed on PBMCs, taken from a glioma patient treated with radiotherapy, temozolomide or both. The origin of the receptors is a man in his forties with glioma. Some clones in this sample may be carry-over from other donors' samples.

The V and J genes are TRBV6-1 and TRBJ1-4; TRBD1 matches at 7 bases. The germline V gene has CDR1 MNHNS and CDR2 SASEGT. V lost 7 bases, J lost 6 bases, and 8 bases stayed unmatched. The CDR3 is 14 amino acids. In DNA form, the CDR3 reads TGTGCCAGCACTTTAGACAGGGTCTATGAAAAACTGTTTTTT. Encoded protein: CASTLDRVYEKLFF.

The chain is built from TRBV7-6 and TRBJ2-2; D tentatively fits TRBD1 or TRBD2 (5 bases each). The CDR3 runs to 16 residues. Germline V gene sequence: CDR1 SGHVS, CDR2 FNYEAQ. Trimming shortened V by 1 base and J by 4 bases, and 13 bases separated the two germline ends. The CDR3 loop is CASSLGRDVRTGELFF. For the CDR3, the DNA is TGTGCCAGCAGCTTAGGCAGGGACGTACGCACCGGGGAGCTGTTTTTT.

The DNA of the CDR3 is TGTGCCAGCAGTGGCAGGGGGCTAAGTGAAGCTTTCTTT. It specifies CASSGRGLSEAFF. This sequence joins TRBV25-1 and TRBJ1-1, with 8 bases aligning to TRBD1. The V gene's germline CDR1 is MGHDK and CDR2 SYGVNS. Trimming removed 4 bases from V and 7 bases from J; junction bases left unmatched: 5. The CDR3 covers 13 residues.

Only one count was recorded for this clone. The chain couples TRBV5-6 to TRBJ1-4; D is perhaps TRBD1 (5 bases). Germline assignment: CDR1 SGHDT and CDR2 YYEEEE. The CDR3 runs to 15 residues. Trimming removed 4 bases at V and 2 bases at J, with 12 bases between. CDR3 region: CASSAPGRTNEKLFF. For the CDR3, the DNA is TGTGCCAGCAGCGCTCCGGGACGGACTAATGAAAAACTGTTTTTT.

The chain has TRBV19 and TRBJ1-5; D is uncertain. The CDR3 is made up of 14 amino acids. Germline CDR1 reads LNHDA; CDR2 reads SQIVND (reference sequence). V was cut by 2 bases and J by 0 bases, with 5 bases left in between. The CDR3 sequence: CASSITTSNQPQHF. CDR3 DNA sequence: TGTGCCAGTAGTATAACCACTAGCAATCAGCCCCAGCATTTT.

J is TRBJ1-2 and V is TRBV19, with TRBD1 as a possible D gene (6 bases). V was clipped by 6 bases and J by 1 base, with 9 bases between them. The CDR3 loop spans 13 amino acids. Germline CDR1 and CDR2: LNHDA and SQIVND (reference sequence). CDR3 coding DNA: TGTGCCAGTAGAACAGGGAGTAACTATGGCTACACCTTC. Amino acids: CASRTGSNYGYTF.

CDR3 sequence: CASSARSGTSGLIYEQYF. The CDR3 DNA reads TGTGCCAGCAGCGCCCGTTCCGGGACTAGCGGGCTAATCTACGAGCAGTACTTC. The gene calls are TRBV5-8 and TRBJ2-7; the match to TRBD2 covers 12 bases. Trimming cost V 4 bases and J 3 bases; bases outside gene matches: 14. Germline lookup yields CDR1 SGHTS and CDR2 YDEGEE. The CDR3 sequence is 18 residues long. The full variable domain, in which reference TRBV5-8 and TRBJ2-7 provide the parts outside the CDR3, is EAGVTQSPTHLIKTRGQQATLRCSPISGHTSVYWYQQALGLGLQFLLWYDEGEERNRGNFPPRFSGRQFPNYSSELNVNALELEDSALYLCASSARSGTSGLIYEQYFGPGTRLTVT.

This clone was seen a handful of times. At the DNA level, this CDR3 is encoded by other sequences in the same sample as well. The chain uses TRBV19 and TRBJ1-5; the D gene is possibly TRBD1 (6 bases). V gave up 4 bases and J gave up 4 bases, with 17 bases separating them. This CDR3 is 16 amino acids long. The V gene's germline CDR1 is LNHDA and CDR2 SQIVND (reference sequence). The CDR3 nucleotides read TGTGCCAGTAGTAAAGGAACGGGGGCAGGGAATCAGCCCCAGCATTTT. Protein product: CASSKGTGAGNQPQHF.

Only a few counts were recorded for this clone. This sample includes further DNA sequences coding for the same CDR3. The V and J genes are TRBV6-1 and TRBJ2-6; no clear D. From germline, CDR1 is MNHNS and CDR2 SASEGT. Trimming took 6 bases from V and 2 from J, leaving 11 bases between them. There are 15 residues in the CDR3. The CDR3 DNA reads as TGTGCCAGCAGCCTTGAATTGACTGGGGCCAACGTCCTGACTTTC. This codes for CASSLELTGANVLTF.

The rearrangement joins TRBV6-1 to TRBJ1-1; D is perhaps TRBD1 (5 bases). Between the trimmed V and J ends, which lost 8 bases and 2 bases, there was a span of 15 bases. Germline V lookup: CDR1 MNHNS, CDR2 SASEGT. The length of the CDR3 is 14 residues. CDR3: CASVASRANTEAFF. CDR3 nucleotides: TGTGCCAGCGTGGCCTCCAGGGCAAACACTGAAGCTTTCTTT.